This record covers a single TCR beta chain. Its antigen is unidentified. Via MiXCR, TCRdb re-called the reads, giving one row per CDR3 protein. In the table there are about 500,000 distinct CDR3 sequences, 25% to 35% of which are singletons. This specimen belongs to a study of T cell repertoires in cytomegalovirus infection. The V gene's germline CDR1 is SGHTA and CDR2 FQGNSA. The CDR3 contains 13 residues. The ends were cut back, 2 bases at V and 6 bases at J, with 8 bases in the middle. This chain uses TRBV7-2 with TRBJ2-1; no firm D call. The clonotype comes from a human donor in good health (CMV status not recorded). Some clones in this sample may be carry-over from other donors' samples. The material was cultured PBMCs, obtained from culture after CMV antigen stimulation. CDR3: CASSLWASNEQFF. The CDR3 DNA is TGTGCCAGCAGCTTATGGGCATCCAATGAGCAGTTCTTC. Looking up the rest from reference TRBV7-2 and TRBJ2-1 gives the full variable domain: GAGVSQSPSNKVTEKGKDVELRCDPISGHTALYWYRQSLGQGLEFLIYFQGNSAPDKSGLPSDRFSAERTGGSVSTLTIQRTQQEDSAVYLCASSLWASNEQFFGPGTRLTVL.